The T cell receptor beta chain described here comes from a study of cytomegalovirus exposure and HLA in healthy donors. With V trimmed by 3 bases and J by 8 bases, 13 bases remained unmatched. The CDR3 length is 18 residues. The germline V gene encodes CDR1 LNHNV and CDR2 YYDKDF (reference sequence). Vbeta (60) and Jbeta (13) primers were used in the PCR. Only in-frame clones appear in the TCRdb table, and some are missing; sequencing was by immunoSEQ multiplex PCR. The sample lists 150,000 or so clones, 84% occurring once. General study findings and limits: V- and J-gene trimming in TCR beta was tied to a missense DCLRE1C variant by an analysis performed later.

Details on this clone: The antigen remains undetermined.

Sample: PBMCs. The chain links TRBV15 to TRBJ2-3; 14 bases align to TRBD2. This receptor was taken from a boy between 2 and 10 years old in good health and CMV-seronegative. CDR3 in DNA: TGTGCCACCAGCAGGGGGCCCCCTGGACTAGCGGGGGGAGGTACGCAGTATTTT. Translating gives CATSRGPPGLAGGGTQYF.